The entry that follows covers one TCR beta chain sequence. The sample belongs to a study of blood T cell repertoires in COVID-19. Background on the study: Sources were T cells, B-cell-depleted T cells, or PBMCs; the material itself was cDNA or gDNA.

Clones were sequenced by immunoSEQ multiplex PCR, and TCRdb holds only the in-frame ones, with some missing. The data show fewer than 350,000 clones, around 91% seen once. Germline CDR1 SGDLS, CDR2 YYNGEE. V was shortened by 3 bases and J by 1 base, with 11 bases between the two germline ends. CDR3 length: 15 residues. Individuals aged about 18 to 95 years were recruited from 24 US areas. Participants were placed into cohorts based on the clinical history they reported. Sequences were obtained from PBMCs or T cells enriched from blood (not recorded which). This sequence joins TRBV9 and TRBJ2-1; maybe TRBD2 (6 bases). The source of this sequence is a woman aged 18-35 years with acute COVID-19. For the CDR3, the DNA is TGTGCCAGCAGCGACCGACTAGATTCCTACAATGAGCAGTTCTTC. The encoded protein is CASSDRLDSYNEQFF.